These 29 T cell receptor beta chains share one sample of origin, sequenced in a study of blood T cell repertoires in COVID-19. The data were produced by immunoSEQ multiplex PCR, yet TCRdb's version contains in-frame clones alone and is incomplete. This table holds around 100,000 clones, around 91% found once. The sequenced material came from peripheral blood. The receptors were sampled from a woman older than 75 with acute or convalescent COVID-19.

This rearrangement joins TRBV20-1 to TRBJ2-7, with D unresolved. V lost 3 bases, J lost 0 bases, and 6 bases lay in between. The CDR3 contains 12 residues. CDR1 and CDR2 from the germline V gene are DFQATT and SNEGSKA (reference sequence). CDR3: CSASHGSYEQYF. The CDR3 DNA follows: TGCAGTGCTAGTCACGGCTCCTACGAGCAGTACTTC.

The V gene is TRBV4-2, the J gene TRBJ2-2; the D gene is possibly TRBD1 (6 bases). This CDR3 has 16 residues. V lost 1 base, J lost 8 bases, and 17 bases lay in between. Germline assignment: CDR1 LGHNA and CDR2 YNFKEQ. The CDR3 loop reads CASSQVTGTKKGELFF. For the CDR3, the DNA is TGTGCCAGCAGCCAAGTCACCGGGACAAAGAAGGGGGAGCTGTTTTTT.

The V and J genes are TRBV28 and TRBJ1-4; maybe TRBD1 (5 bases). The CDR3 is 13 residues long. Germline CDR1 and CDR2: MDHEN and SYDVKM. Deletions cut 3 bases from V and 8 bases from J, with 10 bases between. In nucleotides, the CDR3 is TGTGCCAGCAGTTTTCTCACAGGCGAAAAACTGTTTTTT. Translating it yields CASSFLTGEKLFF.

The count of this clone is one. The rearrangement joins TRBV9 to TRBJ2-2; TRBD2 matches at 8 bases. The CDR3 has 18 amino acids. V lost 0 bases to trimming and J lost 7 bases; unmatched junction nucleotides: 14. Germline CDR1 SGDLS, CDR2 YYNGEE. CDR3 in DNA: TGTGCCAGCAGCGTAGAATCGGTGCCGGGGGGGCATGGCGGGGAGCTGTTTTTT. Its protein is CASSVESVPGGHGGELFF.

The CDR3 is CASSLLSGYEQYF. CDR3 sequence (DNA): TGCGCCAGCAGCTTGCTTTCCGGCTACGAGCAGTACTTC. J is TRBJ2-7 and V is TRBV5-1; D not resolved. Deletions cut 1 base from V and 3 bases from J, with 8 bases between. Germline values: CDR1 SGHRS, CDR2 YFSETQ. CDR3 length: 13 residues.

This chain uses TRBV18 with TRBJ1-4, with 7 bases that match TRBD1. The V segment lost 4 bases and the J segment 5 bases; nucleotides outside the gene matches: 4. There are 14 residues in the CDR3. Germline lookup yields CDR1 KGHSH and CDR2 LQKENI. As DNA, the CDR3 is TGTGCCAGCTCACTCAGGGGGTCCAATGAAAAACTGTTTTTT. This codes for CASSLRGSNEKLFF.

V usage is TRBV19 and J usage is TRBJ1-5; the match to TRBD1 covers 12 bases. From germline, CDR1 is LNHDA and CDR2 SQIVND (reference sequence). With 4 bases clipped from V and 5 bases from J, the junction kept 3 bases outside the gene matches. CDR3 length equals 15 residues. The CDR3 region is CASSTGTGGHQPQHF. CDR3 DNA sequence: TGTGCCAGTAGTACCGGGACAGGGGGCCATCAGCCCCAGCATTTT.

J is TRBJ2-7 and V is TRBV6-6; 8 nucleotides match TRBD1. The CDR3 runs 14 residues. V was pared by 7 bases and J by 6 bases, with 11 bases of the junction left unmatched. Germline V CDR1 and CDR2: MNHNY, SVGAGI (reference sequence). Here the CDR3 DNA reads TGTGCCAGCACTCCGGGACAGGAGGCGTCCGAGCAGTACTTC. Residues: CASTPGQEASEQYF.

The rearrangement links TRBV6-5 to TRBJ1-2; 7 bases are shared with TRBD1. This CDR3 region has 14 residues. The V segment lost 0 bases and the J segment 8 bases; nucleotides outside the gene matches: 6. Germline values: CDR1 MNHEY, CDR2 SVGAGI. CDR3 DNA sequence: TGTGCCAGCAGTTACTCGACAGGGTCAGGCGGCTACACCTTC. Amino acids: CASSYSTGSGGYTF.

This sequence joins TRBV5-1 and TRBJ1-2; a weak D match, TRBD1 (6 bases). CDR3 size: 13 residues. With 3 bases removed from V and 2 bases from J, the gap between germline ends came to 8 bases. In germline, CDR1 is SGHRS, CDR2 YFSETQ. CDR3 sequence: CASSSGTNYGYTF. The CDR3 DNA follows: TGCGCCAGCAGCTCCGGGACAAACTATGGCTACACCTTC.

The chain couples TRBV5-6 to TRBJ1-2, with 9 bases fitting TRBD1. J gave up 8 bases and V 5 bases, and 7 bases lay outside the gene matches. Looked up from germline, CDR1 is SGHDT and CDR2 is YYEEEE. The CDR3 consists of 13 residues. The CDR3 is CASRPTGGRGYTF. In DNA, the CDR3 is TGTGCCAGCAGGCCTACAGGGGGCCGAGGCTACACCTTC.

Only one count was recorded for this clone. The chain has TRBV12-3 or TRBV12-4 and TRBJ1-1; D is perhaps TRBD1 (6 bases). The length of the CDR3 is 13 residues. Trimming cost V 6 bases and J 1 base, with 9 bases left between them. CDR3 nucleotides: TGTGCCAGCAGCAGACAGGAGAACACTGAAGCTTTCTTT. Residues: CASSRQENTEAFF.

The gene calls are TRBV7-2 and TRBJ1-5; 7 bases fit TRBD1. The CDR3 spans 16 residues. Per the germline V gene, CDR1 is SGHTA and CDR2 is FQGNSA. Trimming removed 1 base from V and 4 bases from J; junction bases left unmatched: 7. The CDR3 DNA sequence: TGTGCCAGCAGCTTAGTCTCGGGACAGCAAAATCAGCCCCAGCATTTT. It yields the protein CASSLVSGQQNQPQHF.

The genes are TRBV29-1 and TRBJ2-7, with a weak D call TRBD1 (6 bases). This CDR3 is 13 amino acids long. Per the germline V gene, CDR1 is SQVTM and CDR2 is ANQGSEA. Deletions cut 4 bases from V and 4 bases from J, with 14 bases between. CDR3 sequence: CSVGIGQNYEQYF. The CDR3 DNA reads as TGCAGCGTTGGAATCGGACAGAATTACGAGCAGTACTTC.

This chain joins TRBV5-1 and TRBJ1-6; D might be TRBD1 (6 bases). CDR1 SGHRS and CDR2 YFSETQ come from the germline V gene. V was clipped by 0 bases and J by 9 bases, with 13 bases between them. CDR3 size: 15 residues. The CDR3 DNA reads TGCGCCAGCAGCTTGGCCGTCGGCAGGGGTTCACCCCTCCACTTT. This encodes CASSLAVGRGSPLHF. Complete variable domain (other parts from reference TRBV5-1 and TRBJ1-6): KAGVTQTPRYLIKTRGQQVTLSCSPISGHRSVSWYQQTPGQGLQFLFEYFSETQRNKGNFPGRFSGRQFSNSRSEMNVSTLELGDSALYLCASSLAVGRGSPLHFGNGTRLTVT.

This clone has just one count. CDR3 amino acids: CASSNLVAGSTDTQYF. For the CDR3, the DNA is TGTGCCAGCAGCAACCTCGTCGCGGGTAGCACAGATACGCAGTATTTT. The rearrangement uses TRBV5-5 and TRBJ2-3; TRBD2 is a possible D gene (5 bases). Germline CDR1 and CDR2: SGHKS and YYEKEE (reference sequence). The V end was cut by 4 bases, the J end by 0 bases, with 15 bases between. This CDR3 is 16 amino acids long.

The chain is built from TRBV5-1 and TRBJ1-6, with TRBD1 matching over 9 bases. Germline V gene lookup returns CDR1 SGHRS and CDR2 YFSETQ. V trimming: 4 bases; J trimming: 5 bases; junction bases outside the gene matches: 10. The CDR3 runs 17 residues. DNA for the CDR3: TGCGCCAGCAGCCGAGGGACAGGGACCCTGGATAATTCACCCCTCCACTTT. It codes for CASSRGTGTLDNSPLHF.

V and J are TRBV3-1 (or the pseudogene TRBV3-2) and TRBJ2-5, with D uncertain. This CDR3 region has 14 residues. Germline V gene lookup returns CDR1 LGHDT and CDR2 YNNKEL (reference sequence). V shed 4 bases and J shed 6 bases, with 15 bases lying between them. The CDR3 loop is CASSRSVVQKTQYF. Here the CDR3 DNA reads TGTGCCAGCAGCCGGTCTGTCGTACAAAAGACCCAGTACTTC.

This clone has only one observation. The chain is built from TRBV5-6 and TRBJ1-6; D not certain. CDR1 and CDR2 (germline): SGHDT, YYEEEE. V lost 4 bases, J lost 10 bases, and 24 bases lay in between. The length of the CDR3 is 17 residues. CDR3 nucleotide sequence: TGTGCCAGCAGCAACCGAAAACCGTATTTCGTCGGGTCACCCCTCCACTTT. Amino acids: CASSNRKPYFVGSPLHF. The whole variable domain, filled in from reference TRBV5-6 and TRBJ1-6, reads DAGVTQSPTHLIKTRGQQVTLRCSPKSGHDTVSWYQQALGQGPQFIFQYYEEEERQRGNFPDRFSGHQFPNYSSELNVNALLLGDSALYLCASSNRKPYFVGSPLHFGNGTRLTVT.

The genes are TRBV18 and TRBJ1-3, with unresolved D. V lost 3 bases and J lost 4, with 13 bases in between. The germline V gene has CDR1 KGHSH and CDR2 LQKENI. This CDR3 comprises 15 residues. CDR3 DNA sequence: TGTGCCAGCTCACCGCTCGAGGGAGCCGGAAACACCATATATTTT. It specifies CASSPLEGAGNTIYF.

The genes are TRBV3-1 (or the pseudogene TRBV3-2) and TRBJ2-2; D is perhaps TRBD2 (5 bases). This CDR3 has 17 amino acids. Per the germline V gene, CDR1 is LGHDT and CDR2 is YNNKEL (reference sequence). V lost 3 bases and J lost 0, with 14 bases in between. The CDR3 reads CASSQSPRTSNTGELFF. CDR3 bases: TGTGCCAGCAGCCAGAGTCCTCGGACTTCGAACACCGGGGAGCTGTTTTTT.

The chain combines TRBV7-8 with TRBJ2-5, with a possible D match to TRBD2 (6 bases). In germline, CDR1 is SGHVS, CDR2 FQNEAQ. The length of the CDR3 is 12 residues. In DNA, the CDR3 is TGTGCGAACGGGGGTTCTTGGGAGACCCAGTACTTC. Protein sequence: CANGGSWETQYF.

This chain links TRBV18 with TRBJ2-5; 7 bases fit TRBD1. The CDR3 is 15 amino acids. The germline CDR1 and CDR2 sequences are KGHSH and LQKENI. Trimming removed 2 bases from V and 5 bases from J; junction bases left unmatched: 8. CDR3: CASSPRQGSMETQYF. As DNA, the CDR3 is TGTGCCAGCTCACCAAGACAGGGTTCCATGGAGACCCAGTACTTC.

In this sample, this clone turned up a few times. This chain links TRBV10-1 with TRBJ1-4, with 7 positions matching TRBD1. This CDR3 is built from 14 residues. V lost 8 bases, J lost 7 bases, and 10 bases stayed unmatched. Germline lookup yields CDR1 WNHNN and CDR2 SYGVQD (reference sequence). Here the CDR3 reads CASALDRYGEKLFF. In nucleotides, the CDR3 is TGCGCCAGCGCTCTGGACAGGTACGGTGAAAAACTGTTTTTT.

This rearrangement joins TRBV5-1 to TRBJ2-6; weak D call: TRBD1 (5 bases). Germline CDR1 SGHRS, CDR2 YFSETQ. CDR3 size: 16 residues. V was clipped by 5 bases and J by 0 bases, with 12 bases between them. The CDR3 sequence is CASRGRVTSGANVLTF. In DNA form, the CDR3 reads TGCGCCAGCAGGGGCAGGGTCACCTCTGGGGCCAACGTCCTGACTTTC.

The V gene is TRBV6-4, the J gene TRBJ2-1; possible D gene TRBD2, 6 bases. The V and J ends lost 5 bases and 5 bases respectively, with 16 bases between them. The CDR3 runs 15 residues. Per germline, CDR1 MRHNA and CDR2 SNTAGT. The CDR3: CASSRVSGPNNEQFF. For the CDR3, the DNA is TGTGCCAGCAGTCGTGTTAGCGGACCTAACAATGAGCAGTTCTTC.

This sequence joins TRBV2 and TRBJ2-7, with 11 bases matching TRBD1. Germline lookup yields CDR1 SNHLY and CDR2 FYNNEI. The CDR3 contains 15 residues. V shed 7 bases and J 2 bases; nucleotides not matched to a gene: 7. CDR3 in DNA: TGTGCCAGCATTTTAGGACAGGGGGCAGCCTACGAGCAGTACTTC. Translation gives CASILGQGAAYEQYF.

The chain combines TRBV18 with TRBJ2-2; TRBD1 is a possible D gene (6 bases). The CDR3 contains 15 residues. V gave up 3 bases and J gave up 3 bases, with 11 bases separating them. CDR1 is KGHSH and CDR2 is LQKENI in the germline V gene. The CDR3 protein is CASSPIQGYTGELFF. The DNA for the CDR3 is TGTGCCAGCTCACCGATTCAGGGGTACACCGGGGAGCTGTTTTTT. The full variable domain, rest sourced from reference TRBV18 and TRBJ2-2, is NAGVMQNPRHLVRRRGQEARLRCSPMKGHSHVYWYRQLPEEGLKFMVYLQKENIIDESGMPKERFSAEFPKEGPSILRIQQVVRGDSAAYFCASSPIQGYTGELFFGEGSRLTVL.

V usage is TRBV9 and J usage is TRBJ2-2; D might be TRBD2 (6 bases). The CDR3 totals 20 residues. Germline V gene data show CDR1 as SGDLS and CDR2 as YYNGEE. Trimming took off 0 bases at V and 3 bases at J, with 24 bases between the two ends. The CDR3 spells CASSVGGGARRGPDTGELFF. Written as DNA, the CDR3 is TGTGCCAGCAGCGTAGGGGGCGGGGCCCGGCGGGGCCCGGACACCGGGGAGCTGTTTTTT.